This T cell receptor beta chain was sequenced in a study of regulatory T cells in long-lasting Graves disease. Assembly of TCR beta libraries relied on iRepertoire HTBI primers together with Arm-PCR of CDR3 regions. TCRdb reprocessed the multiplex PCR reads via MiXCR and lists one record per CDR3 protein. The sample has more than 650,000 distinct CDR3 sequences, about 30% seen once; the top ten hold about 42%. The CDR3 is made up of 15 amino acids. Germline V CDR1 and CDR2: ENHRY, SYGVKD. Trimming cost V 11 bases and J 5 bases; bases outside gene matches: 11. This clonotype has a handful of counts. Sample time point: persistent/refractory GD, antithyroid drugs over 5 years with positive TRAb. With RNA extracted from PBMCs as input, the TCR library was made. Graves' disease diagnosis used American Thyroid Association guidelines.

The specimen was peripheral blood mononuclear cells (PBMCs), collected when the disease was refractory, from a patient treated with antithyroid drugs. The TCR comes from a female donor with Graves disease. V gene TRBV10-3 combines with J gene TRBJ1-5, with TRBD1 matching 11 bases. The CDR3 sequence: CAVATGTGGDQPQHF. The CDR3 DNA follows: TGTGCCGTCGCAACCGGGACAGGGGGGGATCAGCCCCAGCATTTT.